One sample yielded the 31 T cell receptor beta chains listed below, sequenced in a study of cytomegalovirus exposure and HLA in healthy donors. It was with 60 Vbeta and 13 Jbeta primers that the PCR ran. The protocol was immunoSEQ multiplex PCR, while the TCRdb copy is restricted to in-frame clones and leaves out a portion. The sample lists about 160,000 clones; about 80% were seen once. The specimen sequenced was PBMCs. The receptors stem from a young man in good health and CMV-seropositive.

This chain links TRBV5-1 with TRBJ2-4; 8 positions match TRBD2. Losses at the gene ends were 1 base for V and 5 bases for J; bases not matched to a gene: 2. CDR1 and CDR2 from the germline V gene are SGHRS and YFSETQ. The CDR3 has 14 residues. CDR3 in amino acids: CASSLSAGENIQYF. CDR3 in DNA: TGCGCCAGCAGCTTGTCAGCGGGGGAAAACATTCAGTACTTC. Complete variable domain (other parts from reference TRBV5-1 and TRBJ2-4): KAGVTQTPRYLIKTRGQQVTLSCSPISGHRSVSWYQQTPGQGLQFLFEYFSETQRNKGNFPGRFSGRQFSNSRSEMNVSTLELGDSALYLCASSLSAGENIQYFGAGTRLSVL.

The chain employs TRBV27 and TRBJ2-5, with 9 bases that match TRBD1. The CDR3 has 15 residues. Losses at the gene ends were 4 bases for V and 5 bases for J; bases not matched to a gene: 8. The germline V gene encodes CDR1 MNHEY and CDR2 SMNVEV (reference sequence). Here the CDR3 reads CASSYLTGGGETQYF. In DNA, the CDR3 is TGTGCCAGCAGTTACCTAACAGGGGGCGGGGAGACCCAGTACTTC.

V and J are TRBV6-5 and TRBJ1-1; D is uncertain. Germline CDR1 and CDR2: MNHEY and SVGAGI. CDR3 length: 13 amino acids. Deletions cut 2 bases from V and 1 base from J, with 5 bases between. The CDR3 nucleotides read TGTGCCAGCAGTTACGGAGGGAACACTGAAGCTTTCTTT. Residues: CASSYGGNTEAFF.

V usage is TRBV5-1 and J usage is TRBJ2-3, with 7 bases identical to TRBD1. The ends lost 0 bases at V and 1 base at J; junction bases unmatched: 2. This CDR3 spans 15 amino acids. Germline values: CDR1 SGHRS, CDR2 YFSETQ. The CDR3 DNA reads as TGCGCCAGCAGCTTGGAAGGGGGCGGCACAGATACGCAGTATTTT. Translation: CASSLEGGGTDTQYF. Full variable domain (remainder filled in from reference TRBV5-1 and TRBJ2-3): KAGVTQTPRYLIKTRGQQVTLSCSPISGHRSVSWYQQTPGQGLQFLFEYFSETQRNKGNFPGRFSGRQFSNSRSEMNVSTLELGDSALYLCASSLEGGGTDTQYFGPGTRLTVL.

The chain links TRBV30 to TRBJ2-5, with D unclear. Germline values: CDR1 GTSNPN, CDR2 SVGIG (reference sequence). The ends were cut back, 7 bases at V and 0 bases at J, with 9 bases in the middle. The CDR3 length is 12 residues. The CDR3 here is CAFSLYQETQYF. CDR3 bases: TGTGCCTTCTCTCTGTACCAAGAGACCCAGTACTTC.

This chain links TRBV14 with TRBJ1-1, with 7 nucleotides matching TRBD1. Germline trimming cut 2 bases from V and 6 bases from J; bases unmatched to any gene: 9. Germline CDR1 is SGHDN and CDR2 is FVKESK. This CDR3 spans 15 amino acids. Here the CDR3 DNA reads TGTGCCAGCAGCCAATCCAACAGGGGAAAGTCTGAAGCTTTCTTT. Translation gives CASSQSNRGKSEAFF.

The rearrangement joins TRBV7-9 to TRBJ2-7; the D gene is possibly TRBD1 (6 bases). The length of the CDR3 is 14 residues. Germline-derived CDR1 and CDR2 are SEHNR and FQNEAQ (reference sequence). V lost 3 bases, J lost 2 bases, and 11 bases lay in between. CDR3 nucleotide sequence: TGTGCCAGCAGCTTCGGGCAGGGGACCTACGAGCAGTACTTC. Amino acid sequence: CASSFGQGTYEQYF.

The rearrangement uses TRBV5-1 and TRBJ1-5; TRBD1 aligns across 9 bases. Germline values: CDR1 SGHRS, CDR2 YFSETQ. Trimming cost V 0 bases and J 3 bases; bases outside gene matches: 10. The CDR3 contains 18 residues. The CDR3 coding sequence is TGCGCCAGCAGCTTGGTTGGGACAGGGAGGGTTTTCAATCAGCCCCAGCATTTT. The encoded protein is CASSLVGTGRVFNQPQHF.

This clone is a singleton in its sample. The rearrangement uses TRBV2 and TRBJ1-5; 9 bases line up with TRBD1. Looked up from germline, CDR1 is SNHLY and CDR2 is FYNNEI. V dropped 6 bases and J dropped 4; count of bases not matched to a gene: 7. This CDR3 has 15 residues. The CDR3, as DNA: TGTGCCAGCAGACTACGAGGGACAGGGAATCAGCCCCAGCATTTT. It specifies CASRLRGTGNQPQHF.

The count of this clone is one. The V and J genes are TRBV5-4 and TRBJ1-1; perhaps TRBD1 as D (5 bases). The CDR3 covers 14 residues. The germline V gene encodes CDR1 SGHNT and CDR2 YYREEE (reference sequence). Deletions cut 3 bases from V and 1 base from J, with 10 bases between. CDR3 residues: CASSSPQENTEAFF. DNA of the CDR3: TGTGCCAGCAGCTCCCCACAGGAGAACACTGAAGCTTTCTTT. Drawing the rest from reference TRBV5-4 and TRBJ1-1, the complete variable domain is ETGVTQSPTHLIKTRGQQVTLRCSSQSGHNTVSWYQQALGQGPQFIFQYYREEENGRGNFPPRFSGLQFPNYSSELNVNALELDDSALYLCASSSPQENTEAFFGQGTRLTVV.

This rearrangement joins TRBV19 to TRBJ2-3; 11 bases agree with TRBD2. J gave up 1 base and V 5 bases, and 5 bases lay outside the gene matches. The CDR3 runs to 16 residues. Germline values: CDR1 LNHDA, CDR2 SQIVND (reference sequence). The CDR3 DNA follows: TGTGCCAGTAGTTATTCTAGCGGGGGGCGCACAGATACGCAGTATTTT. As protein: CASSYSSGGRTDTQYF.

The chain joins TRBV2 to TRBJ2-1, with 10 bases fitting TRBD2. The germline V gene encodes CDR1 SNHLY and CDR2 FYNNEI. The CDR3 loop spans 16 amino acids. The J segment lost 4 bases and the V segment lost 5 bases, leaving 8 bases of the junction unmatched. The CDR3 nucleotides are TGTGCCAGCAGTCCCCTGCTAGCGGGAGCTTACAATGAGCAGTTCTTC. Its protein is CASSPLLAGAYNEQFF.

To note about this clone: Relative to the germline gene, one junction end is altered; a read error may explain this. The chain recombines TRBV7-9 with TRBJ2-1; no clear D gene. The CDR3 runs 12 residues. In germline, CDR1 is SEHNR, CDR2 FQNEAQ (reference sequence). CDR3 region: CVSSSVVHEQFF. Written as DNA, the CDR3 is TGTGTCAGCAGCTCCGTTGTCCATGAGCAGTTCTTC.

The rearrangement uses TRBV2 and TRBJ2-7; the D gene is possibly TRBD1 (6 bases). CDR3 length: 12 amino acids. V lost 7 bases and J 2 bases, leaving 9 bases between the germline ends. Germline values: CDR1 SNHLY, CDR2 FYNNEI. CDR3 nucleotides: TGTGCCAGCAATAAGGGGGCCTACGAGCAGTACTTC. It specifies CASNKGAYEQYF. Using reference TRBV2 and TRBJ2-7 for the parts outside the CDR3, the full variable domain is EPEVTQTPSHQVTQMGQEVILRCVPISNHLYFYWYRQILGQKVEFLVSFYNNEISEKSEIFDDQFSVERPDGSNFTLKIRSTKLEDSAMYFCASNKGAYEQYFGPGTRLTVT.

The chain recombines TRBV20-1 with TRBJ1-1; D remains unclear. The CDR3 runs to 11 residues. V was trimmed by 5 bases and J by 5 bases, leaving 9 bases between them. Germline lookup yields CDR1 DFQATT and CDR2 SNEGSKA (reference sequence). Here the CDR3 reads CSARQRTEAFF. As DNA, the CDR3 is TGCAGTGCTCGCCAGCGTACTGAAGCTTTCTTT.

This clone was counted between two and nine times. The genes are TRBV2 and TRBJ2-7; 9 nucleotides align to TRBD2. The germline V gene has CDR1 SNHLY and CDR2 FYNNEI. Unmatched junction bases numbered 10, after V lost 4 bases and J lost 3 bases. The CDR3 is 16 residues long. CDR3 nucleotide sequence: TGTGCCAGCAGTGTTATGACTAGCGGACCATTCTACGAGCAGTACTTC. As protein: CASSVMTSGPFYEQYF.

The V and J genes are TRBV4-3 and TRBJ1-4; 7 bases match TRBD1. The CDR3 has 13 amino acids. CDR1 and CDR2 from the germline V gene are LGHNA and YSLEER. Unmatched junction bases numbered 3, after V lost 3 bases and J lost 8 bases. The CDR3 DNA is TGCGCCAGCAGCCAGGACAGGAGGGAAAAACTGTTTTTT. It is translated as CASSQDRREKLFF.

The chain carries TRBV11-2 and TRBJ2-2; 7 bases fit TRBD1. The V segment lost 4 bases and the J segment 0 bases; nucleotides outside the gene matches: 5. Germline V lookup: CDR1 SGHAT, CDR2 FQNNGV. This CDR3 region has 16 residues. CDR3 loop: CASSYRTGANTGELFF. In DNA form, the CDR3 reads TGTGCCAGCAGCTACCGGACAGGTGCGAACACCGGGGAGCTGTTTTTT.

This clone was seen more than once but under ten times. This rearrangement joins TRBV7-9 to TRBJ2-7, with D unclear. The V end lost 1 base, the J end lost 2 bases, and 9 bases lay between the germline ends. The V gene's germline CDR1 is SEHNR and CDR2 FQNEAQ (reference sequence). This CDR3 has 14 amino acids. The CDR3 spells CASSLGSVPYEQYF. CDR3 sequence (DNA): TGTGCCAGCAGCTTAGGGTCGGTACCCTACGAGCAGTACTTC.

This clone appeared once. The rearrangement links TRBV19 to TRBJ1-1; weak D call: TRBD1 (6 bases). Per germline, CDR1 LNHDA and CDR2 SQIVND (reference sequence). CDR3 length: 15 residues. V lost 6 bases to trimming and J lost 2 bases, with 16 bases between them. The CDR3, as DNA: TGTGCCAGTAGCATGACAGGCCCCCTAAACACTGAAGCTTTCTTT. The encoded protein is CASSMTGPLNTEAFF.

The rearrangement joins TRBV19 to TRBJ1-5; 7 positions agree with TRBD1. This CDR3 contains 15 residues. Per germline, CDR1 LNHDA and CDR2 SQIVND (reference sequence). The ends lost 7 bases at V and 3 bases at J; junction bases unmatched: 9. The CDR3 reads CASTGTAVSNQPQHF. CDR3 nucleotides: TGTGCCAGTACCGGGACAGCCGTATCCAATCAGCCCCAGCATTTT.

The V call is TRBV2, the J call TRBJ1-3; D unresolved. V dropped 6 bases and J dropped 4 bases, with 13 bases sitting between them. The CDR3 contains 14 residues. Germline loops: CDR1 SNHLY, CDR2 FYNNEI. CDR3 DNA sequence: TGTGCCAGCAGAGGAGAGGTCTTCGGAAACACCATATATTTT. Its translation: CASRGEVFGNTIYF.

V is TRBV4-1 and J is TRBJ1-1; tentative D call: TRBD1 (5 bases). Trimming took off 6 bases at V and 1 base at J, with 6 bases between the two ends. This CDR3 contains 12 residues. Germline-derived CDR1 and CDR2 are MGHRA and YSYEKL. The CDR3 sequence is CASRGQNTEAFF. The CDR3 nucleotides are TGCGCCAGCAGAGGACAGAACACTGAAGCTTTCTTT.

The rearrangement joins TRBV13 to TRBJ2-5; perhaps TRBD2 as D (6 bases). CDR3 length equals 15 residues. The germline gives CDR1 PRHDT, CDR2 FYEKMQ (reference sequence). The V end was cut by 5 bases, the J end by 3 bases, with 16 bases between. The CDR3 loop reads CASSVYGAGKETQYF. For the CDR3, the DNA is TGTGCCAGCAGCGTGTATGGGGCGGGGAAAGAGACCCAGTACTTC.

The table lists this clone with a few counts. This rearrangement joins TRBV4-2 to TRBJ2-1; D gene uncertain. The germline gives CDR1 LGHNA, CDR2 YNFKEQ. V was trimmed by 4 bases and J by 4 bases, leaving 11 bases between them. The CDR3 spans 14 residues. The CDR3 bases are TGTGCCAGCAGCCGCCCCGCCCTATACAATGAGCAGTTCTTC. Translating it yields CASSRPALYNEQFF.

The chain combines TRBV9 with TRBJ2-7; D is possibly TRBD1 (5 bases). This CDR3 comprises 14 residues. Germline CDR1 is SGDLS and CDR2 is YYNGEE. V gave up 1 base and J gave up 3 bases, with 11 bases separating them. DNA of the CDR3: TGTGCCAGCAGCGTAACAGCGACAGTCTACGAGCAGTACTTC. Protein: CASSVTATVYEQYF. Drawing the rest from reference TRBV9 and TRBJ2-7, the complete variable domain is DSGVTQTPKHLITATGQRVTLRCSPRSGDLSVYWYQQSLDQGLQFLIQYYNGEERAKGNILERFSAQQFPDLHSELNLSSLELGDSALYFCASSVTATVYEQYFGPGTRLTVT.

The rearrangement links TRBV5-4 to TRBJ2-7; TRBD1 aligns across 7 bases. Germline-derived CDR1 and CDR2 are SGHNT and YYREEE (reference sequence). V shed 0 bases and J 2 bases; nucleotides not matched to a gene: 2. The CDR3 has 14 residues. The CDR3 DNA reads TGTGCCAGCAGCTTGGAGGGGGCTCCCTACGAGCAGTACTTC. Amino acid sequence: CASSLEGAPYEQYF.

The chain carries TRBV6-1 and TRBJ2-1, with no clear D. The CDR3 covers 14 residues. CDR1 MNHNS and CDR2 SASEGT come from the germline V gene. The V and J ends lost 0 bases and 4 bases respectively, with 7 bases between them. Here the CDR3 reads CASSEAGKYNEQFF. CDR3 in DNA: TGTGCCAGCAGTGAAGCGGGCAAATACAATGAGCAGTTCTTC.

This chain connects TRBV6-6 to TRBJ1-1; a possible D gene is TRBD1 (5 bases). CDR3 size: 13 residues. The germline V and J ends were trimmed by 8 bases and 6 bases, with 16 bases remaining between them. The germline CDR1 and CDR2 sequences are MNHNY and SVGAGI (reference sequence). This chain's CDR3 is CASLDAGRSEAFF. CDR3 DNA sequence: TGTGCCAGCCTGGACGCGGGACGGTCTGAAGCTTTCTTT.

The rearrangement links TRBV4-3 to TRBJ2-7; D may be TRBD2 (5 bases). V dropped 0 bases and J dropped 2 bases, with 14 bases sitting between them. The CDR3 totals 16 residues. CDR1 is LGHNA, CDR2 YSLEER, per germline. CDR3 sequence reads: CASSQDRDTGPYEQYF. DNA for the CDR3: TGCGCCAGCAGCCAAGATCGGGATACTGGCCCCTACGAGCAGTACTTC.

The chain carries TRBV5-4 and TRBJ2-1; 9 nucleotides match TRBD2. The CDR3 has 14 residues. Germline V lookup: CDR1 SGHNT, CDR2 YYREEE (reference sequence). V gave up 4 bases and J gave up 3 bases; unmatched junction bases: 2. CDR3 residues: CASSGSGSYNEQFF. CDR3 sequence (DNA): TGTGCCAGCAGCGGTAGCGGGAGCTACAATGAGCAGTTCTTC.